The 24 T cell receptor beta chains below come from one sample, sequenced in a study of blood T cell repertoires in COVID-19. Clones were sequenced by immunoSEQ multiplex PCR, and TCRdb holds only the in-frame ones, with some missing. The sample holds about 37,000 clones; around 87% are singletons and the top ten take roughly 44%. Input material: peripheral blood. Receptors were obtained from a human donor in a cohort sampled during active COVID-19.

The CDR3 is CSSGSPEYEQFF. CDR3 coding DNA: TGCAGCTCCGGGTCCCCAGAATATGAGCAGTTCTTC. The rearrangement joins TRBV29-1 to TRBJ2-1; D unclear. The CDR3 runs 12 residues. Germline values: CDR1 SQVTM, CDR2 ANQGSEA. V lost 8 bases and J lost 8, with 16 bases in between.

About this clone itself: The identical CDR3 is also encoded by other nucleotide sequences in the sample. V gene TRBV5-1 combines with J gene TRBJ2-2, with D possibly TRBD1 on 6 matching bases. Germline V CDR1 and CDR2: SGHRS, YFSETQ. Trimming cost V 2 bases and J 4 bases, with 9 bases left between them. The CDR3 runs 14 residues. CDR3 DNA sequence: TGCGCCAGCAGCTTAACAGGGAGCACCGGGGAGCTGTTTTTT. This encodes CASSLTGSTGELFF.

The chain joins TRBV15 to TRBJ1-3, with D perhaps TRBD1 (6 bases). Germline V gene data show CDR1 as LNHNV and CDR2 as YYDKDF (reference sequence). V lost 5 bases and J 0 bases, leaving 17 bases between the germline ends. The length of the CDR3 is 17 residues. CDR3 DNA sequence: TGTGCCACCAGCGGGTACAAGGACAGCCTCTCTGGAAACACCATATATTTT. It specifies CATSGYKDSLSGNTIYF.

This clone was detected only once. The chain has TRBV5-6 and TRBJ1-6; a weak D match, TRBD1 (6 bases). Germline V CDR1 and CDR2: SGHDT, YYEEEE. The CDR3 runs 17 residues. Trimming took 4 bases from V and 0 from J, leaving 14 bases between them. CDR3 coding DNA: TGTGCCAGCAGCCCGTGGACAGCAAGCTCCTATAATTCACCCCTCCACTTT. This translates into CASSPWTASSYNSPLHF.

The V and J genes are TRBV5-1 and TRBJ2-1; D is unresolved. The CDR3 has 11 residues. The germline V gene encodes CDR1 SGHRS and CDR2 YFSETQ. V dropped 0 bases and J dropped 7 bases, with 2 bases sitting between them. CDR3 residues: CASSLANEQFF. CDR3 nucleotide sequence: TGCGCCAGCAGCTTGGCAAATGAGCAGTTCTTC.

The chain links TRBV19 to TRBJ1-1, with TRBD1 matching over 9 bases. The CDR3 sequence is 15 residues long. Losses at the gene ends were 7 bases for V and 5 bases for J; bases not matched to a gene: 11. CDR1 and CDR2 from the germline V gene are LNHDA and SQIVND (reference sequence). The CDR3 region has the DNA TGTGCCAGTATAAGGTTCGGGACAGGGAGTACTGAAGCTTTCTTT. It is translated as CASIRFGTGSTEAFF.

The chain combines TRBV2 with TRBJ1-1; the D gene is possibly TRBD1 (6 bases). CDR3 length equals 15 residues. The V and J ends lost 4 bases and 1 base respectively, with 13 bases between them. Per the germline V gene, CDR1 is SNHLY and CDR2 is FYNNEI. The CDR3 loop reads CASSGGGTSNTEAFF. For the CDR3, the DNA is TGTGCCAGCAGTGGGGGGGGCACCTCGAACACTGAAGCTTTCTTT. Together with reference TRBV2 and TRBJ1-1, the CDR3 gives the full variable domain: EPEVTQTPSHQVTQMGQEVILRCVPISNHLYFYWYRQILGQKVEFLVSFYNNEISEKSEIFDDQFSVERPDGSNFTLKIRSTKLEDSAMYFCASSGGGTSNTEAFFGQGTRLTVV.

V is TRBV5-6 and J is TRBJ2-1, with 9 bases identical to TRBD2. V gave up 4 bases and J gave up 7 bases; unmatched junction bases: 12. Per germline, CDR1 SGHDT and CDR2 YYEEEE. This CDR3 is 16 amino acids long. The CDR3 coding sequence is TGTGCCAGCAGCCCAAACCCAGGCGGGGGGGCGAATGAGCAGTTCTTC. Protein sequence: CASSPNPGGGANEQFF.

The table lists this clone with a few counts. The CDR3 is CASSPGQGGIGTEAFF. The CDR3 DNA reads TGTGCCAGCTCACCCGGACAGGGCGGAATCGGTACTGAAGCTTTCTTT. The chain combines TRBV18 with TRBJ1-1; 8 bases are a match to TRBD1. The junction had 11 bases not matched to a gene; V was cut back by 3 bases and J by 5 bases. The germline gives CDR1 KGHSH, CDR2 LQKENI. The CDR3 runs 16 residues. Together with reference TRBV18 and TRBJ1-1, the CDR3 gives the full variable domain: NAGVMQNPRHLVRRRGQEARLRCSPMKGHSHVYWYRQLPEEGLKFMVYLQKENIIDESGMPKERFSAEFPKEGPSILRIQQVVRGDSAAYFCASSPGQGGIGTEAFFGQGTRLTVV.

This clone is a singleton in its sample. The chain recombines TRBV24-1 with TRBJ2-5; possible D gene TRBD1, 6 bases. From germline, CDR1 is KGHDR and CDR2 SFDVKD. The V end lost 1 base, the J end lost 5 bases, and 10 bases lay between the germline ends. CDR3 length: 14 amino acids. CDR3 DNA sequence: TGTGCCACCAGTGATTTATCAGGGGTTGAGACCCAGTACTTC. Its translation: CATSDLSGVETQYF.

This chain joins TRBV18 and TRBJ1-6; possibly TRBD1 for D (6 bases). V was clipped by 2 bases and J by 5 bases, with 22 bases between them. CDR1 and CDR2 (germline): KGHSH, LQKENI. The CDR3 has 19 amino acids. The CDR3 here is CASSPRLTTGGSNNSPLHF. Here the CDR3 DNA reads TGTGCCAGCTCACCAAGACTTACGACAGGTGGCTCTAATAATTCACCCCTCCACTTT.

V and J are TRBV5-1 and TRBJ2-1; 7 bases line up with TRBD1. The CDR3 runs to 13 residues. Germline values: CDR1 SGHRS, CDR2 YFSETQ. V trimming: 4 bases; J trimming: 9 bases; junction bases outside the gene matches: 7. CDR3 nucleotides: TGCGCCAGCAGCATACAGGGGACCGGTGAGCAGTTCTTC. Protein: CASSIQGTGEQFF.

V usage is TRBV6-2 or TRBV6-3 and J usage is TRBJ1-1; 8 nucleotides align to TRBD1. CDR3 length: 14 residues. The ends lost 5 bases at V and 1 base at J; junction bases unmatched: 3. Germline V lookup: CDR1 MNHEY, CDR2 SVGEGT. CDR3 DNA sequence: TGTGCCAGCAGTCTCGGACAGGGGAACACTGAAGCTTTCTTT. It translates to CASSLGQGNTEAFF.

J is TRBJ1-2 and V is TRBV6-6; 8 bases are shared with TRBD1. The CDR3 sequence is 15 residues long. Germline V gene sequence: CDR1 MNHNY, CDR2 SVGAGI (reference sequence). Trimming at V came to 0 bases and at J to 7 bases, leaving 7 bases not matched to a gene. CDR3 region: CASSYSGQGNSGYTF. For the CDR3, the DNA is TGTGCCAGCAGTTACTCCGGACAGGGAAATTCTGGCTACACCTTC.

The rearrangement links TRBV12-3 or TRBV12-4 to TRBJ1-1; a possible D gene is TRBD1 (6 bases). Trimming pared 2 bases from V and 9 bases from J, leaving 13 bases between. The CDR3 length is 13 residues. The CDR3 here is CASSLQGRGQAFF. The CDR3 DNA follows: TGTGCCAGCAGTTTACAGGGGAGGGGCCAAGCTTTCTTT.

The V and J genes are TRBV6-5 and TRBJ2-3; 7 positions agree with TRBD1. The CDR3 loop spans 14 amino acids. The germline CDR1 and CDR2 sequences are MNHEY and SVGAGI. J lost 3 bases, V lost 7 bases, and 7 bases had no gene match. CDR3 region: CASKGGLSTDTQYF. In nucleotides, the CDR3 is TGTGCCAGCAAAGGGGGCCTTAGTACAGATACGCAGTATTTT.

The V gene is TRBV4-3, the J gene TRBJ2-1, with 10 bases lining up with TRBD2. Germline V lookup: CDR1 LGHNA, CDR2 YSLEER. After removal of 0 bases from V and 9 bases from J, the junction contained 8 bases not matched to a gene. The CDR3 extends over 16 amino acids. The CDR3: CASSQEASGGAGEQFF. DNA for the CDR3: TGCGCCAGCAGCCAAGAAGCGAGCGGGGGGGCAGGTGAGCAGTTCTTC.

The V call is TRBV5-1, the J call TRBJ2-1, with TRBD2 as a possible D gene (5 bases). The ends were cut back, 1 base at V and 0 bases at J, with 11 bases in the middle. The CDR3 loop spans 16 amino acids. The V gene's germline CDR1 is SGHRS and CDR2 YFSETQ. CDR3 nucleotide sequence: TGCGCCAGCAGCTTGTACCCGGGGTTCTCCTACAATGAGCAGTTCTTC. Translating gives CASSLYPGFSYNEQFF. Looking up the rest from reference TRBV5-1 and TRBJ2-1 gives the full variable domain: KAGVTQTPRYLIKTRGQQVTLSCSPISGHRSVSWYQQTPGQGLQFLFEYFSETQRNKGNFPGRFSGRQFSNSRSEMNVSTLELGDSALYLCASSLYPGFSYNEQFFGPGTRLTVL.

The chain links TRBV6-5 to TRBJ2-1, with 7 bases matching TRBD2. The V segment lost 5 bases and the J segment 1 base; nucleotides outside the gene matches: 5. CDR3 length: 15 residues. The germline CDR1 and CDR2 sequences are MNHEY and SVGAGI. CDR3 region: CASSRTSFSYNEQFF. DNA of the CDR3: TGTGCCAGCAGTCGGACTAGTTTTTCCTACAATGAGCAGTTCTTC.

The chain employs TRBV4-1 and TRBJ2-1, with 9 bases matching TRBD2. The length of the CDR3 is 14 residues. V was pared by 0 bases and J by 15 bases, with 9 bases of the junction left unmatched. Germline CDR1 is MGHRA and CDR2 is YSYEKL. The CDR3 region is CASSQDWTGLARFF. CDR3 in DNA: TGCGCCAGCAGCCAAGATTGGACCGGACTAGCGCGGTTCTTC.

The chain uses TRBV7-2 and TRBJ2-5, with D maybe TRBD2 (5 bases). The germline CDR1 and CDR2 sequences are SGHTA and FQGNSA. V was shortened by 5 bases and J by 5 bases, with 21 bases between the two germline ends. The CDR3 runs to 16 residues. The CDR3 here is CASSGGTSPGRETQYF. Written as DNA, the CDR3 is TGTGCCAGCAGCGGAGGTACCAGCCCGGGAAGGGAGACCCAGTACTTC.

This clone was observed a single time. CDR3 sequence reads: CASKTGNNQPQHF. CDR3 nucleotides: TGTGCCAGCAAGACAGGGAACAATCAGCCCCAGCATTTT. The chain combines TRBV28 with TRBJ1-5; 7 bases line up with TRBD1. In germline, CDR1 is MDHEN, CDR2 SYDVKM. The CDR3 is 13 amino acids. V gave up 7 bases and J gave up 3 bases; unmatched junction bases: 3.

The J gene is TRBJ2-1, the V gene TRBV7-9; 12 nucleotides align to TRBD2. Germline V gene data show CDR1 as SEHNR and CDR2 as FQNEAQ (reference sequence). CDR3 length: 14 residues. V was clipped by 1 base and J by 11 bases; unmatched bases: 3. CDR3 DNA sequence: TGTGCCAGCAGCTTAGGCCTAGCGGGAGGGAAGCAGTTCTTC. Protein product: CASSLGLAGGKQFF.

The V gene is TRBV28, the J gene TRBJ2-7; D may be TRBD1 (6 bases). Looked up from germline, CDR1 is MDHEN and CDR2 is SYDVKM. V lost 6 bases and J lost 4, with 16 bases in between. This CDR3 comprises 14 residues. CDR3 coding DNA: TGTGCCAGCAGGATGCCGGGACAAGGTTACGAGCAGTACTTC. Protein: CASRMPGQGYEQYF.